The subject of this entry is one T cell receptor beta chain. This record comes from a study of blood T cell repertoires in COVID-19. Study details: Acute and convalescent COVID-19 samples came from the United States, Italy and Spain. T cells, B-cell-depleted T cells, or PBMCs supplied cDNA or gDNA.

Germline-derived CDR1 and CDR2 are ENHRY and SYGVKD. J gave up 0 bases and V 2 bases, and 8 bases lay outside the gene matches. This CDR3 contains 17 residues. The cohort comprised adults aged roughly 18 to 95 years residing in some 24 US areas. As handled by the study authors: Amplification from reference gene primers served as the basis for estimated nucleated cell counts. Only in-frame clones appear in the TCRdb table, and some are missing; sequencing was by immunoSEQ multiplex PCR. D and trimming were read from the DNA, whereas the V and J calls and clone size are those reported in that table. This sample has approximately 260,000 clones, with around 88% found just once.

The material sequenced was PBMCs or T cells enriched from blood (not recorded which). The chain recombines TRBV10-3 with TRBJ2-3; 7 nucleotides align to TRBD2. This clonotype originated in a woman aged 40-49 years with acute COVID-19. The CDR3 loop is CAISELGAGTSTDTQYF. As DNA, the CDR3 is TGTGCCATCAGTGAGCTTGGAGCGGGGACTAGCACAGATACGCAGTATTTT.